One sample yielded the 10 T cell receptor beta chains listed below, sequenced in a study of blood T cell repertoires in COVID-19 (dated by TCRdb to about 2020). Library preparation employed the immunoSEQ multiplex PCR assay. Entries here come from immuneACCESS through TCRdb and include only in-frame sequences with V and J called. Some clones fail to appear in such tables; in the studies checked, an unresolved V gene covers under half of the shortfall, and the cause of the remainder is unknown. The sample table contains tens of thousands of clones; only one count was recorded for about nine tenths of them. Around a quarter of the sample belongs to the ten largest clones. The material sequenced was peripheral blood. Every receptor here comes from an elderly woman with acute or convalescent COVID-19.

The chain is built from TRBV10-3 and TRBJ2-5; the D is unclear. V dropped 3 bases and J dropped 2 bases, with 7 bases sitting between them. The CDR3 runs to 13 residues. The germline V gene has CDR1 ENHRY and CDR2 SYGVKD. CDR3 in amino acids: CAISDNFQETQYF. The CDR3 DNA sequence: TGTGCCATCAGTGATAACTTTCAAGAGACCCAGTACTTC.

In this sample, this clone turned up once. This chain joins TRBV10-3 and TRBJ1-6, with 9 nucleotides matching TRBD1. Germline CDR1 reads ENHRY; CDR2 reads SYGVKD. The V and J ends lost 2 bases and 6 bases, in that order; junction bases with no gene match: 5. The CDR3 covers 16 residues. In DNA form, the CDR3 reads TGTGCCATCAGTGAGGAACAGGGGGCCGCTAATTCACCCCTCCACTTT. Protein sequence: CAISEEQGAANSPLHF.

V and J are TRBV3-1 (or the pseudogene TRBV3-2) and TRBJ2-1; a possible D gene is TRBD2 (5 bases). V was trimmed by 4 bases and J by 0 bases, leaving 10 bases between them. The CDR3 sequence is 15 residues long. From germline, CDR1 is LGHDT and CDR2 YNNKEL (reference sequence). CDR3 loop: CASSPGRASYNEQFF. In DNA form, the CDR3 reads TGTGCCAGCAGCCCGGGAAGGGCCTCCTACAATGAGCAGTTCTTC.

This rearrangement joins TRBV30 to TRBJ2-5; TRBD1 is a possible D gene (6 bases). V lost 0 bases and J lost 5, with 10 bases in between. Germline V gene lookup returns CDR1 GTSNPN and CDR2 SVGIG (reference sequence). This CDR3 has 13 amino acids. DNA for the CDR3: TGTGCCTGGAGTGTAGTCAGGGGTGAGACCCAGTACTTC. Encoded protein: CAWSVVRGETQYF.

V and J are TRBV6-5 and TRBJ1-5; no firm D call. The V gene's germline CDR1 is MNHEY and CDR2 SVGAGI. This CDR3 has 15 residues. Trimming shortened V by 8 bases and J by 0 bases, and 14 bases separated the two germline ends. The CDR3 spells CASAQMGYSNQPQHF. CDR3 sequence (DNA): TGTGCCAGCGCACAGATGGGCTATAGCAATCAGCCCCAGCATTTT.

V is TRBV3-1 (or the pseudogene TRBV3-2) and J is TRBJ2-1; TRBD2 matches at 10 bases. The CDR3 has 15 amino acids. Germline CDR1 reads LGHDT; CDR2 reads YNNKEL (reference sequence). The ends lost 6 bases at V and 4 bases at J; junction bases unmatched: 6. The CDR3 loop reads CASSPERGGYNEQFF. CDR3 sequence (DNA): TGTGCCAGCAGTCCTGAGCGGGGGGGGTACAATGAGCAGTTCTTC.

This sequence joins TRBV18 and TRBJ2-3; the D gene is possibly TRBD2 (6 bases). Trimming removed 3 bases from V and 7 bases from J, with 14 bases in between. CDR1 KGHSH and CDR2 LQKENI come from the germline V gene. The CDR3 is made up of 14 amino acids. The CDR3 region has the DNA TGTGCCAGCTCACCCGACGGGACTTCCTATACGCAGTATTTT. The encoded protein is CASSPDGTSYTQYF.

The chain uses TRBV19 and TRBJ1-5; TRBD1 matches 7 bases. Germline V gene data show CDR1 as LNHDA and CDR2 as SQIVND (reference sequence). CDR3 size: 15 residues. J gave up 11 bases and V 7 bases, and 17 bases lay outside the gene matches. Here the CDR3 reads CASTLERQGSGAQHF. CDR3 DNA: TGTGCCAGTACCCTCGAACGACAGGGCAGCGGAGCCCAGCATTTT.

J is TRBJ2-5 and V is TRBV13; TRBD1 agrees at 8 bases. V gave up 6 bases and J gave up 5 bases; unmatched junction bases: 5. Germline assignment: CDR1 PRHDT and CDR2 FYEKMQ (reference sequence). There are 13 residues in the CDR3. CDR3 sequence: CASSRTGGETQYF. CDR3 DNA sequence: TGTGCCAGCAGTCGAACAGGGGGGGAGACCCAGTACTTC.

Note on this clone: This CDR3 is also generated by other DNA sequences in the sample. The V gene is TRBV19, the J gene TRBJ2-3, with 13 positions matching TRBD2. Looked up from germline, CDR1 is LNHDA and CDR2 is SQIVND (reference sequence). This CDR3 has 17 amino acids. V shed 4 bases, J shed 0 bases, and the junction held 4 bases outside the gene matches. CDR3 DNA: TGTGCCAGTAGTAGGGGGACTAGCGGGGCTAGCACAGATACGCAGTATTTT. This translates into CASSRGTSGASTDTQYF.